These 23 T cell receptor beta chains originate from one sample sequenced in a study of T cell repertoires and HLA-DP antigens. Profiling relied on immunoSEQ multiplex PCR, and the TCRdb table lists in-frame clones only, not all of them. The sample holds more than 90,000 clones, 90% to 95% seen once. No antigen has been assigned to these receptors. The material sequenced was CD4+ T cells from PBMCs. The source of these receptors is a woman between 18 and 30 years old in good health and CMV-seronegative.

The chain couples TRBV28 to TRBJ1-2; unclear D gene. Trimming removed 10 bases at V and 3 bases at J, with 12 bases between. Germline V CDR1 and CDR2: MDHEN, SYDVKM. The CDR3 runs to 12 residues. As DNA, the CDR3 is TGTGCCACCGGGCGCAAGGACTATGGCTACACCTTC. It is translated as CATGRKDYGYTF.

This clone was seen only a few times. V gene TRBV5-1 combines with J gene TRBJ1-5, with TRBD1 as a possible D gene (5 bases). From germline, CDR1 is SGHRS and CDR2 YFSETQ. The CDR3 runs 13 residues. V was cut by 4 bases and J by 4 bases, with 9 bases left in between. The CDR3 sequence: CASSRGENQPQHF. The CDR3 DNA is TGCGCCAGCAGCAGAGGGGAGAATCAGCCCCAGCATTTT.

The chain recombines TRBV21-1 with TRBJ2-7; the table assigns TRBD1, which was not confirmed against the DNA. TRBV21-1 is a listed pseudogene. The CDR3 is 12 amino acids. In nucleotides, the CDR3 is TGTGCCAGCAGCAAAGCCAGGGAAGAGCAGTACTTC. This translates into CASSKAREEQYF.

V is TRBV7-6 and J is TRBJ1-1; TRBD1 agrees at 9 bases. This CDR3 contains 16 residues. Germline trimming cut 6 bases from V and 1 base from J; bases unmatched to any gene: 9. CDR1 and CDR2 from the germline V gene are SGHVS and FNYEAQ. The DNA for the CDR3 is TGTGCCAGCAGTCGCCAAACGACAGGGGGGAACACTGAAGCTTTCTTT. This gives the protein CASSRQTTGGNTEAFF.

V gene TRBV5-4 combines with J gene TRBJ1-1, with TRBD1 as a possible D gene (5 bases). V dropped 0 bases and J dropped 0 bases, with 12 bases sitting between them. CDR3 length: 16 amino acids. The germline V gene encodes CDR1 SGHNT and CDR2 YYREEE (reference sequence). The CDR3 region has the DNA TGTGCCAGCAGCTTGGTACGGGGCGTAATGAACACTGAAGCTTTCTTT. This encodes CASSLVRGVMNTEAFF.

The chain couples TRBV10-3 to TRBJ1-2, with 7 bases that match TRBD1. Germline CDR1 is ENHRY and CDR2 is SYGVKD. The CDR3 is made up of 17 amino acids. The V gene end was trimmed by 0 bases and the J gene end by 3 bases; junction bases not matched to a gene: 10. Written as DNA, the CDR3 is TGTGCCATCAGTGAGTCTGGGGGACAGCTAGGGGACTATGGCTACACCTTC. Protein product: CAISESGGQLGDYGYTF.

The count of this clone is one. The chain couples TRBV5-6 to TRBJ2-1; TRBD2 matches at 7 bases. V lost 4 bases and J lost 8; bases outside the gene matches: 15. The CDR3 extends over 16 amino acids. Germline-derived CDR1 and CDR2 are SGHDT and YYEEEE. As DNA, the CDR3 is TGTGCCAGCAGCCCGCTAGCGGCTTCGAACGTGGATGAGCAGTTCTTC. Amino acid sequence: CASSPLAASNVDEQFF. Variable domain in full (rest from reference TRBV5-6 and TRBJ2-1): DAGVTQSPTHLIKTRGQQVTLRCSPKSGHDTVSWYQQALGQGPQFIFQYYEEEERQRGNFPDRFSGHQFPNYSSELNVNALLLGDSALYLCASSPLAASNVDEQFFGPGTRLTVL.

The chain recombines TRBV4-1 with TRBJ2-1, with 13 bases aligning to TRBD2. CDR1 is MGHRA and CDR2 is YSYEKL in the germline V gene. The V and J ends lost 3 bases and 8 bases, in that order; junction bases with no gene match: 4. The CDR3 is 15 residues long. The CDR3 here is CASSQTSGGSYEQFF. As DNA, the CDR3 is TGCGCCAGCAGCCAGACTAGCGGGGGGAGCTATGAGCAGTTCTTC.

The CDR3 bases are TGTGCCAGCAGCTTGGATCTACAGGGGTTCTATGGCTACACCTTC. Translated, it gives CASSLDLQGFYGYTF. This chain links TRBV5-4 with TRBJ1-2; 7 positions match TRBD1. Germline V gene lookup returns CDR1 SGHNT and CDR2 YYREEE (reference sequence). CDR3 length equals 15 residues. Trimming took 0 bases from V and 4 from J; bases not matched to a gene: 6.

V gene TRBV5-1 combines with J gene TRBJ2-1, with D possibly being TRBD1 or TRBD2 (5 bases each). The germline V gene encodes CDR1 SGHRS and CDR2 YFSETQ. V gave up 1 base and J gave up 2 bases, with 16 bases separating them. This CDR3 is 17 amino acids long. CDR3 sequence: CASSLYVGTNPYNEQFF. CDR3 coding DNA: TGCGCCAGCAGCTTGTACGTCGGGACCAACCCCTACAATGAGCAGTTCTTC.

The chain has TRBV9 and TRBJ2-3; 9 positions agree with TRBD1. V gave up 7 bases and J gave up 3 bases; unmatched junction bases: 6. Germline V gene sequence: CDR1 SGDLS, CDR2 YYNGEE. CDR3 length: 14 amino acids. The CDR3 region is CASVRDRETDTQYF. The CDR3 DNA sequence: TGTGCCAGCGTCCGGGACAGGGAAACAGATACGCAGTATTTT.

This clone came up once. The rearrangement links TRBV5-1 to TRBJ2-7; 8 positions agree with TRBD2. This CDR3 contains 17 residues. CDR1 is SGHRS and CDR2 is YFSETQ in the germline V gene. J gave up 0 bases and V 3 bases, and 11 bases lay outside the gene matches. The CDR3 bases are TGCGCCAGCAGCTGGGGCCTAGCGGGTCTTATCTCCTACGAGCAGTACTTC. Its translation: CASSWGLAGLISYEQYF.

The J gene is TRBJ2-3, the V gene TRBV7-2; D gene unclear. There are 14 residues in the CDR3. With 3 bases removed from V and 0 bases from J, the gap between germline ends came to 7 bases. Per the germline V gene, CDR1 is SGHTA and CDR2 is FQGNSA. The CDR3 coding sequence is TGTGCCAGCAGCTTGGGTCTTAGCACAGATACGCAGTATTTT. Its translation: CASSLGLSTDTQYF.

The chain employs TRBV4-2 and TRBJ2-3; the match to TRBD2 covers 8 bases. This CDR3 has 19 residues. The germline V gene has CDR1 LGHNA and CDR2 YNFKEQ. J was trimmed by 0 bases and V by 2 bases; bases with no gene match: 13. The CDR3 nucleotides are TGTGCCAGCAGCCAATCTTCATCGGCGGGAGGCCAAAGCACAGATACGCAGTATTTT. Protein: CASSQSSSAGGQSTDTQYF.

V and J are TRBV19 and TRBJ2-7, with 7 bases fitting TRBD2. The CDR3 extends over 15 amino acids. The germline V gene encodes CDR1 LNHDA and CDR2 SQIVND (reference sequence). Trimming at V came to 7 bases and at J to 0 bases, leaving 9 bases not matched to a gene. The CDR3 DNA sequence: TGTGCCAGTACCCGTAGCGGGTCCTCCTCCTACGAGCAGTACTTC. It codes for CASTRSGSSSYEQYF.

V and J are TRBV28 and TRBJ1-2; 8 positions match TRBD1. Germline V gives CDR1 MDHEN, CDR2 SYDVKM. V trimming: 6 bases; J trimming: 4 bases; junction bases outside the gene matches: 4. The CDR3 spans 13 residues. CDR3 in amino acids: CASSLTGVYGYTF. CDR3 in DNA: TGTGCCAGCAGCCTGACAGGGGTCTATGGCTACACCTTC.

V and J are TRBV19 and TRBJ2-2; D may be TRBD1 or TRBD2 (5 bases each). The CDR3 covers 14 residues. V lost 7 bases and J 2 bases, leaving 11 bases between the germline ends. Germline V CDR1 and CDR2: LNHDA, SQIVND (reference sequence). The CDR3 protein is CASIVGANTGELFF. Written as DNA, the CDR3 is TGTGCCAGTATAGTCGGGGCTAACACCGGGGAGCTGTTTTTT. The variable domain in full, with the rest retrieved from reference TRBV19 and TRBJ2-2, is DGGITQSPKYLFRKEGQNVTLSCEQNLNHDAMYWYRQDPGQGLRLIYYSQIVNDFQKGDIAEGYSVSREKKESFPLTVTSAQKNPTAFYLCASIVGANTGELFFGEGSRLTVL.

The CDR3 nucleotides read TGTGCCAGCAATAACGACCAGGGGTTCTCTGGAAACACCATATATTTT. Protein product: CASNNDQGFSGNTIYF. The genes are TRBV6-6 and TRBJ1-3; D might be TRBD1 (6 bases). Trimming took 7 bases from V and 0 from J, leaving 16 bases between them. The germline gives CDR1 MNHNY, CDR2 SVGAGI (reference sequence). The CDR3 sequence is 16 residues long.

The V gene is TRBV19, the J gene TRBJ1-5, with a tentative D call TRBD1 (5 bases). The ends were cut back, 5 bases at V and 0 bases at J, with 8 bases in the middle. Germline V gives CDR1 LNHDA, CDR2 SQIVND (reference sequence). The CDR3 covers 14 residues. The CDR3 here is CASSLGVSNQPQHF. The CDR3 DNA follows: TGTGCCAGTAGTTTAGGGGTTAGCAATCAGCCCCAGCATTTT.

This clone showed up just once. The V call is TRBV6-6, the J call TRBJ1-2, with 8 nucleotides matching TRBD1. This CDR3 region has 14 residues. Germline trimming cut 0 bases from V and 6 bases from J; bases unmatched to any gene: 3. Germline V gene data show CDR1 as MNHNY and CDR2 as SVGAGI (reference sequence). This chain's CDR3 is CASSYSGQGNGYTF. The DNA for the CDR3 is TGTGCCAGCAGTTACTCAGGACAGGGTAATGGCTACACCTTC.

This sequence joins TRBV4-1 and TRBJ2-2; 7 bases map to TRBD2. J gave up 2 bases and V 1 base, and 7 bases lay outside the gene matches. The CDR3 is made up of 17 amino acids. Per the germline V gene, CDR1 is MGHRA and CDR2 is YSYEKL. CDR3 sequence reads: CASSQARLAVNTGELFF. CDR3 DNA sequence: TGCGCCAGCAGCCAAGCTAGGCTAGCGGTTAACACCGGGGAGCTGTTTTTT.

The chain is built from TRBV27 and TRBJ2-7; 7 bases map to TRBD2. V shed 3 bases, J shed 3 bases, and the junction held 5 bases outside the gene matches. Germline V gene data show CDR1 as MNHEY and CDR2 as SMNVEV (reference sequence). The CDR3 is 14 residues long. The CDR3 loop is CASSFAGTNYEQYF. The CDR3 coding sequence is TGTGCCAGCAGTTTTGCCGGGACTAACTACGAGCAGTACTTC.

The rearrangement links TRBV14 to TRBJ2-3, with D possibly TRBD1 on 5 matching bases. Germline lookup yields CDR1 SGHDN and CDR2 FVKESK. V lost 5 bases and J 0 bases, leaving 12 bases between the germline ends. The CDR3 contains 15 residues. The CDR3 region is CASSAPGYSTDTQYF. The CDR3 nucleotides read TGTGCCAGCAGCGCACCAGGGTATAGCACAGATACGCAGTATTTT.